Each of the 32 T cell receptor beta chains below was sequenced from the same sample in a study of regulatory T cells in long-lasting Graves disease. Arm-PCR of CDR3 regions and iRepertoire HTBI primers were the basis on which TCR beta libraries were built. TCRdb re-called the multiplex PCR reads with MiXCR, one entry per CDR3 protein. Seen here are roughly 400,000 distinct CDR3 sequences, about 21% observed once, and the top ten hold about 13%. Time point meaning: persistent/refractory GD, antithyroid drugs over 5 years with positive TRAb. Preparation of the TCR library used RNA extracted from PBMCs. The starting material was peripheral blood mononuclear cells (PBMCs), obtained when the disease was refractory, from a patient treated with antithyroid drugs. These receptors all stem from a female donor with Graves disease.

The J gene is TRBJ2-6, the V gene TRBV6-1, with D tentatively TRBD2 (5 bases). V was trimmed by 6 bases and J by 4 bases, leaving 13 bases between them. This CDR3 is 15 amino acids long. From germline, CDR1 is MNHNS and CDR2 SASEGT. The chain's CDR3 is CASSEGPAGANVLTF. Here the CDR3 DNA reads TGTGCCAGCAGCGAGGGTCCAGCCGGGGCCAACGTCCTGACTTTC.

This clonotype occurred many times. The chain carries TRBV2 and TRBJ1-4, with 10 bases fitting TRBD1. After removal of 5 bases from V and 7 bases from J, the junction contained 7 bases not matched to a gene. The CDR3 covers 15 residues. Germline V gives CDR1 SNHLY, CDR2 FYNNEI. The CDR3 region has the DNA TGTGCCAGCAGTCGACGGGACAGGGGTACTGAAAAACTGTTTTTT. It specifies CASSRRDRGTEKLFF.

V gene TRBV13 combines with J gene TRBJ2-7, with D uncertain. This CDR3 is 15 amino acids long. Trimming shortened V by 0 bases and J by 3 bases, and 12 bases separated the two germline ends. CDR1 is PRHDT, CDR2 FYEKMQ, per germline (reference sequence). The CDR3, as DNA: TGTGCCAGCAGCTTAGGCCCCGTGAAGAACTACGAGCAGTACTTC. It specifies CASSLGPVKNYEQYF.

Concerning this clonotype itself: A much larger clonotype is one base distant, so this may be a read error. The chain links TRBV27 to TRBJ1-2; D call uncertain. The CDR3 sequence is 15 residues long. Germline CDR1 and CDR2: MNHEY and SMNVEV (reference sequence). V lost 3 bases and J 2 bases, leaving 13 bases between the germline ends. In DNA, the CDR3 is TGTGCCAGCAGTTTCTCTATTCGGGCGAACTATGGCTACACCTTC. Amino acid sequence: CASSFSIRANYGYTF.

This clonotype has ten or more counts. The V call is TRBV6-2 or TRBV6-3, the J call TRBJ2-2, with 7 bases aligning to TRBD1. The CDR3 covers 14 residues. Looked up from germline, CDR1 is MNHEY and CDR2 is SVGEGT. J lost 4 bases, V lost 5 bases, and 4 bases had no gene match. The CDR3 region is CASSDGTATGELFF. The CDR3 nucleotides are TGTGCCAGCAGTGATGGGACAGCCACCGGGGAGCTGTTTTTT.

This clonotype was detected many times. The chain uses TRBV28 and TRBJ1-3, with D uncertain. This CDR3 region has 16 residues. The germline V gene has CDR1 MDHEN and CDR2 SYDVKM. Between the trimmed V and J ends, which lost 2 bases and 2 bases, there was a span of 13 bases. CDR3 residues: CASSLPGSSAGNTIYF. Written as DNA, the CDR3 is TGTGCCAGCAGTTTACCAGGCAGCAGTGCTGGAAACACCATATATTTT.

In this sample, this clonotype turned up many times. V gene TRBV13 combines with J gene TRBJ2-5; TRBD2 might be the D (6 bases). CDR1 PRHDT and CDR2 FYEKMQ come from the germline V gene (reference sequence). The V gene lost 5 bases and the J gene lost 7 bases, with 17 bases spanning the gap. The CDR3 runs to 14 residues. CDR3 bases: TGTGCCAGCAGCAACGGAGGTGAGGGAGGGACCCAGTACTTC. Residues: CASSNGGEGGTQYF.

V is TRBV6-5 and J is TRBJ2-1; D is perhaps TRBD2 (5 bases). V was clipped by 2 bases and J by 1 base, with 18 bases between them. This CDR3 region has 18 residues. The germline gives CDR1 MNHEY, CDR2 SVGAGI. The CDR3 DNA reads TGTGCCAGCAGTTACCAGGATCTCGAGGAGGAATCCTACAATGAGCAGTTCTTC. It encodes CASSYQDLEEESYNEQFF.

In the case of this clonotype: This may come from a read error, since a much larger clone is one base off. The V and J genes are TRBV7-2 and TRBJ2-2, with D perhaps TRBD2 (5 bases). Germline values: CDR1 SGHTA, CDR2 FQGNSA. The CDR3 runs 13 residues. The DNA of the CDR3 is TGTGCCAACAGCTTGGGTAGCGCCGGGGAGCTGTTTTTT. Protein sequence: CANSLGSAGELFF.

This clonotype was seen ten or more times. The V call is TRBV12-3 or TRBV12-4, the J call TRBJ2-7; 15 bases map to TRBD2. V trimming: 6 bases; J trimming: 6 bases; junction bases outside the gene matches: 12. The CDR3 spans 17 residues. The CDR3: CASRRPGLAGGISEQYF. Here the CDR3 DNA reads TGTGCCAGCAGGCGACCGGGACTAGCGGGAGGAATCTCCGAGCAGTACTTC.

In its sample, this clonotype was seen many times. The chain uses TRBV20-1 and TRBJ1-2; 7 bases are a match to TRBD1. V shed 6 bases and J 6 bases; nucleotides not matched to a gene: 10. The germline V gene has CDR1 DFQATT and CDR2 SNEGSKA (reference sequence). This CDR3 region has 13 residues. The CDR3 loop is CSAIQGGLDGYTF. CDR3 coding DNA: TGCAGTGCAATTCAGGGGGGGCTGGATGGCTACACCTTC.

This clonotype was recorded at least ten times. The chain's CDR3 is CATSALSISGDQETQYF. The CDR3, as DNA: TGTGCCACCAGTGCTCTTTCCATCAGCGGGGATCAAGAGACCCAGTACTTC. The chain couples TRBV24-1 to TRBJ2-5, with TRBD2 matching 7 bases. The germline V gene has CDR1 KGHDR and CDR2 SFDVKD. Germline trimming cut 5 bases from V and 2 bases from J; bases unmatched to any gene: 13. The CDR3 is 17 amino acids.

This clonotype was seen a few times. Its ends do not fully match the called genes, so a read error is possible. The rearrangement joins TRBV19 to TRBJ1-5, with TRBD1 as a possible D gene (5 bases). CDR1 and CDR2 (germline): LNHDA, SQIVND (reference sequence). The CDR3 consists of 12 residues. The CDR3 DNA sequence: TGTGCCAGGGACAAGGTAAATCGGCCCCAGCATTTT. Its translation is CARDKVNRPQHF.

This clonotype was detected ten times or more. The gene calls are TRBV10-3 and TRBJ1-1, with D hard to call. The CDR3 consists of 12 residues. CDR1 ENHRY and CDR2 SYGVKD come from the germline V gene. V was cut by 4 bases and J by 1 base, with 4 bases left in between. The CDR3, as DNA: TGTGCCATCAGTGTAAGGAACACTGAAGCTTTCTTT. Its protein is CAISVRNTEAFF.

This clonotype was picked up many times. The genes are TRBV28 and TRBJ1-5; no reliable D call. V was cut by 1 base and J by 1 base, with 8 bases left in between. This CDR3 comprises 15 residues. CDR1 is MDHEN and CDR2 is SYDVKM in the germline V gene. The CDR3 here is CASSLLTASNQPQHF. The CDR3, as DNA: TGTGCCAGCAGTTTATTGACGGCAAGCAATCAGCCCCAGCATTTT.

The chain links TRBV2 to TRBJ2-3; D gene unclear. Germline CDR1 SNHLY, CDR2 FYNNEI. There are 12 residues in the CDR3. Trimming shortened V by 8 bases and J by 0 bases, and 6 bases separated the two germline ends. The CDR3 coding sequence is TGTGCCAGCCAGCAGAGCACAGATACGCAGTATTTT. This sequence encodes CASQQSTDTQYF.

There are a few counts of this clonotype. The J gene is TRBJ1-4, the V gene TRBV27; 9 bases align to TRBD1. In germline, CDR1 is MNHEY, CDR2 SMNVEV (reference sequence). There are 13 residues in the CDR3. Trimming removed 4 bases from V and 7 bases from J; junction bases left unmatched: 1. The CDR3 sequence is CASSWGQGEKLFF. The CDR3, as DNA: TGTGCCAGCAGTTGGGGACAGGGTGAAAAACTGTTTTTT.

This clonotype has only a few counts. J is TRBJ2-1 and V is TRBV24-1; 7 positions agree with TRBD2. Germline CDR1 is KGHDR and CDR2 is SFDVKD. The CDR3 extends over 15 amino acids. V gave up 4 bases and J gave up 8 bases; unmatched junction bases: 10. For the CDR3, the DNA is TGTGCCACCAGTGACTCTAGAGCGGGACTGGATGAGCAGTTCTTC. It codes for CATSDSRAGLDEQFF.

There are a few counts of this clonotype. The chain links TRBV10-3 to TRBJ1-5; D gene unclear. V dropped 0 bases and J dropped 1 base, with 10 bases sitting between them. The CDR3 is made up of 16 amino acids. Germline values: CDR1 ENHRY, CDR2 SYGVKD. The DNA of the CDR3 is TGTGCCATCAGTGAGTCGACTCCCGGAAGCAATCAGCCCCAGCATTTT. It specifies CAISESTPGSNQPQHF.

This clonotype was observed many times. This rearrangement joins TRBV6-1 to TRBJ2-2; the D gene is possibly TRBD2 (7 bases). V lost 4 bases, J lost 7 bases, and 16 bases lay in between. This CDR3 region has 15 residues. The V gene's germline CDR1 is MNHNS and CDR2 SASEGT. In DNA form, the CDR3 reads TGTGCCAGCAGTGCCCCTAGCGGAGGGGGCGGGGAGCTGTTTTTT. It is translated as CASSAPSGGGGELFF.

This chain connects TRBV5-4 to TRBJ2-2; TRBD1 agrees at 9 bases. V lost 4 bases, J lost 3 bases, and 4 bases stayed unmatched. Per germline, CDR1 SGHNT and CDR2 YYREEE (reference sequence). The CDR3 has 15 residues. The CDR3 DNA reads TGTGCCAGCAGCGGCGACAGGGGGGACACCGGGGAGCTGTTTTTT. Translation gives CASSGDRGDTGELFF.

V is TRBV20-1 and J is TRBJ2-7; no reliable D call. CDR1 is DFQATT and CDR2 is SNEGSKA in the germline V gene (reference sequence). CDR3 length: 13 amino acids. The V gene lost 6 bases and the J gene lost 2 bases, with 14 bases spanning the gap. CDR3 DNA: TGCAGTGCAACCGACGGAGAGACCTACGAGCAGTACTTC. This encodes CSATDGETYEQYF.

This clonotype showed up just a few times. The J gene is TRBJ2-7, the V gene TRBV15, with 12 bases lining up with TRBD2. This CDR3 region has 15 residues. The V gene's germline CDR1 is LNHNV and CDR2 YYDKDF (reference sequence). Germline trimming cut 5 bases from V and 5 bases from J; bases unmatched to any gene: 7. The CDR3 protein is CATSFRLAGAHEQYF. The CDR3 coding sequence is TGTGCCACCAGCTTCAGACTAGCGGGAGCTCACGAGCAGTACTTC.

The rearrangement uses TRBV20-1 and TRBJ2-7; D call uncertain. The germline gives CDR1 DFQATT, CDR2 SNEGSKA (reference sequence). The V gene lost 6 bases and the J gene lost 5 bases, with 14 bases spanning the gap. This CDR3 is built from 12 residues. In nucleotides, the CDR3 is TGCAGTGCGGCGGTGACTTTTAACGAGCAGTACTTC. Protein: CSAAVTFNEQYF.

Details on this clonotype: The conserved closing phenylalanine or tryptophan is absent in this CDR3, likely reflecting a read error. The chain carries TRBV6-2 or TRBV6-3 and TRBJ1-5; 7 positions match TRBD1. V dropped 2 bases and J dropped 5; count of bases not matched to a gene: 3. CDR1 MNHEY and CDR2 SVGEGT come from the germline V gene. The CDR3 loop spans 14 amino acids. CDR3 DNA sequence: TGTGCCAGCAGTTACCACAGGGGCGATCAGCCCCAGCATCTT. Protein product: CASSYHRGDQPQHL.

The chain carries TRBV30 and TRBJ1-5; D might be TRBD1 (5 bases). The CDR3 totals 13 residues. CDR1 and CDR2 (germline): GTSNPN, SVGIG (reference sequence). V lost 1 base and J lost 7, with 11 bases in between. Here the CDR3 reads CAWSGGEGQPQHF. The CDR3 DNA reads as TGTGCCTGGAGTGGAGGGGAAGGGCAGCCCCAGCATTTT.

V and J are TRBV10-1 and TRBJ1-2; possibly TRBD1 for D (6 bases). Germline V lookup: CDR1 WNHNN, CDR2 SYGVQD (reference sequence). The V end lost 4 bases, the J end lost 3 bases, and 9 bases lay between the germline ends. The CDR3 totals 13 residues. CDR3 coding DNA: TGCGCCAGCAGTGCCTACAGGGACTATGGCTACACCTTC. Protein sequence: CASSAYRDYGYTF.

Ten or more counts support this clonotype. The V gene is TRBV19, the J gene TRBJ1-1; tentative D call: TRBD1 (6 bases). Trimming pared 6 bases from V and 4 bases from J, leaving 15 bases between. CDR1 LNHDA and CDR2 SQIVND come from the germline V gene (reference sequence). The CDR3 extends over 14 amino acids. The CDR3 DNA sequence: TGTGCCAGTAGGCCCGCAGGGGCGGGCACTGAAGCTTTCTTT. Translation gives CASRPAGAGTEAFF.

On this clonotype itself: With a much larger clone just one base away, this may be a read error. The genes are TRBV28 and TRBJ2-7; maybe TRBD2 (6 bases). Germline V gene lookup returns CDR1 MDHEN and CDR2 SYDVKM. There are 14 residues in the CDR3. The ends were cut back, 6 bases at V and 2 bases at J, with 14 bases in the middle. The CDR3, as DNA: TGTGCCAGCAGCCACGGGACTCAGACCTACGAGCAGTACTTC. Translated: CASSHGTQTYEQYF.

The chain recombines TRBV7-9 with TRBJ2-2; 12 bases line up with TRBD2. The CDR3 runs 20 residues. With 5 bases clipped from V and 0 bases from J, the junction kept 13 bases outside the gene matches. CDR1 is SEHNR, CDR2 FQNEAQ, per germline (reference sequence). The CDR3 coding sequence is TGTGCCAGCAGCCGATTATTAACTGGACTAGCGGGAACGAACACCGGGGAGCTGTTTTTT. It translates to CASSRLLTGLAGTNTGELFF. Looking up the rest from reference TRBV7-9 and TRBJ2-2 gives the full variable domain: DTGVSQNPRHKITKRGQNVTFRCDPISEHNRLYWYRQTLGQGPEFLTYFQNEAQLEKSRLLSDRFSAERPKGSFSTLEIQRTEQGDSAMYLCASSRLLTGLAGTNTGELFFGEGSRLTVL.

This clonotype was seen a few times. The CDR3 DNA sequence: TGTGCCAGCAGCTTCGGACTAGCGGACAATGAGCAGTTCTTC. Its protein is CASSFGLADNEQFF. The chain combines TRBV7-2 with TRBJ2-1, with TRBD2 matching over 10 bases. This CDR3 has 14 amino acids. Unmatched junction bases numbered 1, after V lost 3 bases and J lost 5 bases. Per the germline V gene, CDR1 is SGHTA and CDR2 is FQGNSA. Complete variable domain (other parts from reference TRBV7-2 and TRBJ2-1): GAGVSQSPSNKVTEKGKDVELRCDPISGHTALYWYRQSLGQGLEFLIYFQGNSAPDKSGLPSDRFSAERTGGSVSTLTIQRTQQEDSAVYLCASSFGLADNEQFFGPGTRLTVL.

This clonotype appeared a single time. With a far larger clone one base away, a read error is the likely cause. The CDR3 coding sequence is TGTGCCAGCAGCCTCGCCACAGGGGCGCACCTTGAAGCTTTCTTT. It encodes CASSLATGAHLEAFF. This chain connects TRBV27 to TRBJ1-1, with TRBD1 identical over 7 bases. Losses at the gene ends were 6 bases for V and 7 bases for J; bases not matched to a gene: 14. Germline lookup yields CDR1 MNHEY and CDR2 SMNVEV (reference sequence). CDR3 length equals 15 residues.